This T cell receptor (beta chain) was recorded in a study of T-cell memory formation after mild COVID-19. This CDR3 spans 13 amino acids. The germline CDR1 and CDR2 sequences are SGDLS and YYNGEE. V lost 0 bases, J lost 9 bases, and 10 bases lay in between. TCRdb called the 5' RACE reads again in MiXCR, with one record for every CDR3 protein. The repertoire consists of around 250,000 distinct CDR3 sequences, with roughly 9.4% occurring once and the leading ten covering roughly a fifth. The clonotype comes from a man between 18 and 29 years old who had mild COVID-19 (a few samples of this study predate the infection). Cell type and time point are not known. The sequencing sample was made of PBMCs or a T cell subset sorted from them (not recorded which). This chain joins TRBV9 and TRBJ1-5; the D is unclear. The CDR3 DNA sequence: TGTGCCAGCAGCGTAGGGTGGCAGTCGCCCCAGCATTTT. Its translation is CASSVGWQSPQHF.